This T cell receptor (beta chain) came from a study of T cells in Graves' hyperthyroidism and ophthalmopathy. Looking at the study overall: Peripheral blood collection took place at initial diagnosis, before any treatment.

Germline assignment: CDR1 SNHLY and CDR2 FYNNEI. Trimming removed 4 bases from V and 5 bases from J; junction bases left unmatched: 4. The CDR3 covers 14 residues. Graves' hyperthyroidism was deemed stable given no ophthalmopathy progression within 18 months. Newly diagnosed patients aged 18 to 65 had hyperthyroidism of under 2 months' duration. Findings and caveats of the study: The majority of expanded thyroid clonotypes above 0.001 also appeared in blood.

About this clonotype: The antigen remains undetermined.

The investigators amplified TCR beta CDR3 regions from RNA transcripts. Initially, a first-round RT-PCR of the TCR CDR3 employed the HTBI primer set. TCRdb ran MiXCR on the multiplex PCR reads and lists one entry per CDR3 protein. Among approximately 480,000 distinct CDR3 sequences, about a fifth were seen once, and the ten largest hold around 27%. This clonotype originated in a young man with Graves' hyperthyroidism. The J gene is TRBJ1-2, the V gene TRBV2, with 10 bases identical to TRBD1. Sample: blood. CDR3 amino acids: CASSGGTGEYGYTF. DNA for the CDR3: TGTGCCAGCAGTGGGGGGACAGGGGAGTATGGCTACACCTTC.